The present T cell receptor beta chain was sequenced within a study of T cells expressing NK-cell markers. Overall study context: The study drew TCR beta repertoires from sorted CD3+CD56+NKG2C+, CD3+CD56+NKG2C- and CD3+CD56-NKG2C+ T cells.

The CDR3 length is 12 residues. Per the germline V gene, CDR1 is SQVTM and CDR2 is ANQGSEA. As the method of synthesis, 5'RACE template switching with UMIs yielded TCR beta cDNA. TCRdb reprocessed the 5' RACE reads and keeps a single row for each CDR3 protein, giving no DNA. This table lists 250,000 to 300,000 distinct CDR3 sequences. V and J are TRBV29-1 and TRBJ2-1. The TCR comes from a young man in good health. The sequenced material came from blood T cells: a sorted CD56 or NKG2C T cell subset, CD4+ or CD8+ T cells, or bulk PBMC T cells (not recorded which). CDR3 residues: CSALYSYNEQFF.